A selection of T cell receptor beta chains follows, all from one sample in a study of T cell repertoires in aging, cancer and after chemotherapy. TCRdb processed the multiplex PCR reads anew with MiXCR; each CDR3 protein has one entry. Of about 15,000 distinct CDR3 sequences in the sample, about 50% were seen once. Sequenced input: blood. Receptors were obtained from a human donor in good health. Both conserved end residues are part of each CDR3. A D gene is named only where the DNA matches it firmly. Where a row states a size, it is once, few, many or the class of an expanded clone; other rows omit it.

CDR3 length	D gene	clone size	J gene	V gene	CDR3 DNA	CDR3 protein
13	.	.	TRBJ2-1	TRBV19	TGTGCCAGTAGTATAGCAGACGGCTATGAGCAGTTCTTC	CASSIADGYEQFF
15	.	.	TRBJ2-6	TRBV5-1	TGCGCCAGCAGCTTGTTCGTCTCTGGGGCCAACGTCCTGACTTTC	CASSLFVSGANVLTF
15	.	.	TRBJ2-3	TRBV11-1	TGTGCCAGCAGCTTAGTCGCTGTGGGGGCAGATACGCAGTATTTT	CASSLVAVGADTQYF
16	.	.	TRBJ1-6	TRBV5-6	TGTGCCAGCAGCTTTAGACTCACCTCCTATAATTCACCCCTCCACTTT	CASSFRLTSYNSPLHF
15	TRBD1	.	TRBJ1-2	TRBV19	TGTGCCAGTAGTAAGTCCCCACAGGGGGCGCCGGGCTACACCTTC	CASSKSPQGAPGYTF
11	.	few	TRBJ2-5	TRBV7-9	TGTGCCAGCAGCCAAAAGGAGACCCAGTACTTC	CASSQKETQYF
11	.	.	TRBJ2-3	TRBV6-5	TGTGCCAGCAGTGTCGGGGATACGCAGTATTTT	CASSVGDTQYF
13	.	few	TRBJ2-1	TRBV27	TGTGCCAGCAGTCCCGGGACTTATAATGAGCAGTTCTTC	CASSPGTYNEQFF
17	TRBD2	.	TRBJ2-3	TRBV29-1	TGCAGCGTTGAAGGGCTGACTAGCGGGTTGGAGGCAGATACGCAGTATTTT	CSVEGLTSGLEADTQYF
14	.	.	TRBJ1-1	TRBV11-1	TGTGCCAGCGCCCGAAATAGCCTCGGTACTGAAGCTTTCTTT	CASARNSLGTEAFF
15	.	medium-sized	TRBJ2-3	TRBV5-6	TGTGCCAGCAGCTTGGAAGGGGTAGGGTCAGATACGCAGTATTTT	CASSLEGVGSDTQYF
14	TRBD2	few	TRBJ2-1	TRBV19	TGTGCCGCTAGCGGGAGCTACGGGTACAATGAGCAGTTCTTC	CAASGSYGYNEQFF
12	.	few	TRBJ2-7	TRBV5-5	TGTGCCAGCAGCTTGGACTACTACGAGCAGTACTTC	CASSLDYYEQYF
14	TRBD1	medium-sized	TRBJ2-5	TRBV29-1	TGCAGCGCACTTTTACAGGGGGCGGGAGAGACCCAGTACTTC	CSALLQGAGETQYF
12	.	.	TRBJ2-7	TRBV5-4	TGTGCCAGCAGCCTGGACATGGAGGGGCAGTACTTC	CASSLDMEGQYF
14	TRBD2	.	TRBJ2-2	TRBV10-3	TGTGCCATCAGGGGGACTAGCGGGTACGGGGAGCTGTTTTTT	CAIRGTSGYGELFF
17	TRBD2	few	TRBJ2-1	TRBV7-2	TGTGCCAGCAGCTTAGTGAAACTAGCGGGAGTTTTCGATGAGCAGTTCTTC	CASSLVKLAGVFDEQFF
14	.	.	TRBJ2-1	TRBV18	TGTGCCAGCTCACCACCGACGGGCCTTCCTGAGCAGTTCTTC	CASSPPTGLPEQFF
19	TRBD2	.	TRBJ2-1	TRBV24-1	TGTGCCACCAGTGATTTGCAGGCTAGCGGGACGATATCCCACAATGAGCAGTTCTTC	CATSDLQASGTISHNEQFF
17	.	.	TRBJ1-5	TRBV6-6	TGTGCCAGCAGTTACCTTAGGGGGAGGGAAAGCAATCAGCCCCAGCATTTT	CASSYLRGRESNQPQHF
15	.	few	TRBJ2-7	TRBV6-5	TGTGCCAGTCGTGCAGAGACAGGGAGGAAAGACGAGCAGTACTTC	CASRAETGRKDEQYF
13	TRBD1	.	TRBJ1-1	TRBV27	TGTGCCAGCAGTCTGAACAGGGGAACTGAAGCTTTCTTT	CASSLNRGTEAFF
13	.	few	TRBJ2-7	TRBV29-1	TGCAGCGTGAGGGGTATGTCCCACTACGAGCAGTACTTC	CSVRGMSHYEQYF
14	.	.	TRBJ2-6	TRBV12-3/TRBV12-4	TGTGCCAGCCGGGACGACTCTGGGGCCAACGTCCTGACTTTC	CASRDDSGANVLTF
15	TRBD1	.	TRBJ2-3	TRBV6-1	TGTGCCAGCAGTGAAGGGGACAGGGGGCGCGGAACGCAGTATTTT	CASSEGDRGRGTQYF
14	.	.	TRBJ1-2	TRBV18	TGTGCCAGCTCACCAAGCGACAGAGGCAATGGCTACACCTTC	CASSPSDRGNGYTF
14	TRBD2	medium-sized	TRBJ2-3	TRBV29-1	TGCAGCGTCCCTCAAGCGGGACTCACAGATACGCAGTATTTT	CSVPQAGLTDTQYF
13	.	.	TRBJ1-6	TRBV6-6	TGTGCCAGCAGTCAACAGGAAAATTCACCCCTCCACTTT	CASSQQENSPLHF
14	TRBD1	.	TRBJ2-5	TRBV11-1	TGTGCCAGCAACCCCGGGACAGGGGAGGAGACCCAGTACTTC	CASNPGTGEETQYF
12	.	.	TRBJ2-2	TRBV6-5	TGTGCCTCGTCGGCCCCCCCGGGGGAGCTGTTTTTT	CASSAPPGELFF
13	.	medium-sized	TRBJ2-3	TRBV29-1	TGCAGCGTTGCCCTAGTAGTGGCGGATACGCAGTATTTT	CSVALVVADTQYF
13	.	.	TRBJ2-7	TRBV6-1	TGTGCCAGCAGAGGGACCAACTCGGGCGAGCAGTACTTC	CASRGTNSGEQYF
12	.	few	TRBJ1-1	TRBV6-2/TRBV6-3	TGTGCCAGCTGGGGCCCGAACACTGAAGCTTTCTTT	CASWGPNTEAFF
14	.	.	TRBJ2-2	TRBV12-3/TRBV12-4	TGTGCCAGCAGTTTAGCACTAGATGTCGGGGAGCTGTTTTTT	CASSLALDVGELFF
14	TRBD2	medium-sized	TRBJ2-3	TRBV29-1	TGCAGCGTTGTTCCAGCGGGAGGATACGGCGCGCAGTATTTT	CSVVPAGGYGAQYF
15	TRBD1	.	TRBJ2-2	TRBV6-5	TGTGCCAGCAGACCCCGGACAGGGAACACCGGGGAGCTGTTTTTT	CASRPRTGNTGELFF
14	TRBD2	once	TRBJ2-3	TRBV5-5	TGCGCCAGCAGCTCCACAGCGGGAGGGTCCACGCAGTATTTT	CASSSTAGGSTQYF
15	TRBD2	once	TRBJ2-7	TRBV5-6	TGTGCCAGCAGCATCCTTGGCGGGAGAGGGTACGAGCAGTACTTC	CASSILGGRGYEQYF
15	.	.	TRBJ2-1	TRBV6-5	TGTGCCAGCACCCTCAAGGCCTCCCCTAGCAATGAGCAGTTCTTC	CASTLKASPSNEQFF
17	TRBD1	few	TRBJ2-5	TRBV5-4	TGTGCCAGCAGCTTGGTCCCGGGACAGGGGAGATGGGAGACCCAGTACTTC	CASSLVPGQGRWETQYF
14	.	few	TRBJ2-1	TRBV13	TGTGCCAGCAGCTTAGGGCGTGGGGTAGCGAAGCAGTTCTTC	CASSLGRGVAKQFF
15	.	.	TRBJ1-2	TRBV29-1	TGCAGCGTTGACAGGCGGCAGGGTTCCTACTATGGCTACACCTTC	CSVDRRQGSYYGYTF
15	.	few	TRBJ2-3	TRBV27	TGTGCCAGCAGTTTTGTAGCGGTTAGCACAGATACGCAGTATTTT	CASSFVAVSTDTQYF
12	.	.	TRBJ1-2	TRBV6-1	TGTGCCAGCACAGGCGGGTCCCGGGGCTACACCTTC	CASTGGSRGYTF
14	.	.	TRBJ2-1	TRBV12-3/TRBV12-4	TGTGCCAGCAGTTTCGGAGCGGACTACAATGAGCAGTTCTTC	CASSFGADYNEQFF
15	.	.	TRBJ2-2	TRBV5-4	TGTGCCAGCAGCTTGGAGGGAGCGAACACCGGGGAGCTGTTTTTT	CASSLEGANTGELFF
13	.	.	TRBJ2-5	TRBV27	TGTGCCAGCAGTCCCGGACTGGGAGAGACCCAGTACTTC	CASSPGLGETQYF
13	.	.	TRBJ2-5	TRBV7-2	TGTGCCAGCAGCCCTGGACCTGAAGAGACCCAGTACTTC	CASSPGPEETQYF
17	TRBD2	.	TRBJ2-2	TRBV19	TGTGCCAGTAGTCTACTAGCGGGAGTCGAGAACACCGGGGAGCTGTTTTTT	CASSLLAGVENTGELFF
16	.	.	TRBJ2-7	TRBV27	TGTGCCAGCAGTTTAAGGCGGGGATCAGCATCCTACGAGCAGTACTTC	CASSLRRGSASYEQYF